The rows below give T cell receptor beta chains drawn from one sample of a study of shared clonotypes between healthy human individuals. Sequenced by immunoSEQ multiplex PCR; TCRdb stores in-frame clones only, minus some. The data hold about 1,800,000 clones, with roughly 94% observed a single time. Material for sequencing was naive CD8+ T cells sorted from blood. Receptors originate from a man aged 18 to 29 in good health. The CDR3 runs from the conserved cysteine through the conserved F or W. The order of the fields is D gene, J gene, clone size, V gene, CDR3 protein, CDR3 DNA. A D gene is named only where the DNA matches it firmly. Size is stated for part of the rows, as once, few or many counts, or as a class when the clone is expanded.

D gene: TRBD2
J gene: TRBJ2-1
clone size: once
V gene: TRBV2
CDR3 protein: CASSRLAGDPNEQFF
CDR3 DNA: TGTGCCAGCAGTCGACTAGCGGGGGACCCCAATGAGCAGTTCTTC

D gene: TRBD2
J gene: TRBJ2-1
clone size: .
V gene: TRBV6-5
CDR3 protein: CASSSGSYNEQFF
CDR3 DNA: TGTGCCAGCAGTAGCGGGAGTTACAATGAGCAGTTCTTC

D gene: TRBD1
J gene: TRBJ2-4
clone size: .
V gene: TRBV25-1
CDR3 protein: CASSEGQGVNIQYF
CDR3 DNA: TGTGCCAGCAGTGAAGGACAGGGAGTCAACATTCAGTACTTC

D gene: .
J gene: TRBJ2-5
clone size: .
V gene: TRBV7-8
CDR3 protein: CASSRSGQSGETQYF
CDR3 DNA: TGTGCCAGCAGCCGCAGTGGCCAAAGTGGGGAGACCCAGTACTTC

D gene: TRBD2
J gene: TRBJ2-3
clone size: .
V gene: TRBV4-3
CDR3 protein: CASSVRESTDTQYF
CDR3 DNA: TGCGCCAGCAGCGTGCGGGAGAGCACAGATACGCAGTATTTT

D gene: TRBD2
J gene: TRBJ2-3
clone size: .
V gene: TRBV5-6
CDR3 protein: CASSLALAGDTDTQYF
CDR3 DNA: TGTGCCAGCAGCTTGGCCCTAGCGGGGGACACAGATACGCAGTATTTT

D gene: .
J gene: TRBJ1-4
clone size: .
V gene: TRBV13
CDR3 protein: CASSSAGNEKLFF
CDR3 DNA: TGTGCCAGCAGCTCTGCCGGGAATGAAAAACTGTTTTTT

D gene: .
J gene: TRBJ1-1
clone size: once
V gene: TRBV6-6
CDR3 protein: CATRGGLNTEAFF
CDR3 DNA: TGTGCCACCCGTGGGGGCTTGAACACTGAAGCTTTCTTT

D gene: .
J gene: TRBJ2-1
clone size: .
V gene: TRBV6-6
CDR3 protein: CASTQGGTPYNEQFF
CDR3 DNA: TGTGCCAGCACTCAGGGGGGGACACCCTACAATGAGCAGTTCTTC

D gene: TRBD2
J gene: TRBJ2-3
clone size: .
V gene: TRBV6-6
CDR3 protein: CASSPVKGLAGDTQYF
CDR3 DNA: TGTGCCAGCAGTCCAGTTAAGGGGCTAGCGGGAGATACGCAGTATTTT

D gene: TRBD2
J gene: TRBJ2-1
clone size: .
V gene: TRBV7-2
CDR3 protein: CASSFSGDEQFF
CDR3 DNA: TGTGCCAGCAGCTTTAGCGGGGATGAGCAGTTCTTC

D gene: .
J gene: TRBJ1-4
clone size: .
V gene: TRBV27
CDR3 protein: CASSLLGNEKLFF
CDR3 DNA: TGTGCCAGCAGTTTGTTGGGTAATGAAAAACTGTTTTTT

D gene: .
J gene: TRBJ2-7
clone size: .
V gene: TRBV12-5
CDR3 protein: CASGLTDHEQYF
CDR3 DNA: TGTGCTAGTGGTTTGACAGATCACGAGCAGTACTTC

D gene: TRBD2
J gene: TRBJ2-5
clone size: .
V gene: TRBV27
CDR3 protein: CASSSQREGRKTQYF
CDR3 DNA: TGTGCCAGCAGTAGTCAGCGGGAGGGCCGCAAGACCCAGTACTTC

D gene: .
J gene: TRBJ2-7
clone size: .
V gene: TRBV6-1
CDR3 protein: CASSEGGVPYEQYF
CDR3 DNA: TGTGCCAGCAGTGAAGGAGGGGTACCGTACGAGCAGTACTTC

D gene: .
J gene: TRBJ2-3
clone size: .
V gene: TRBV27
CDR3 protein: CASTKDYLYDTQYF
CDR3 DNA: TGTGCCAGCACCAAAGACTACTTATACGATACGCAGTATTTT

D gene: .
J gene: TRBJ2-7
clone size: once
V gene: TRBV7-2
CDR3 protein: CASSQDRPSYEQYF
CDR3 DNA: TGTGCCAGCAGCCAGGACCGTCCCTCCTACGAGCAGTACTTC

D gene: .
J gene: TRBJ2-5
clone size: .
V gene: TRBV7-9
CDR3 protein: CASSLPRESRETQYF
CDR3 DNA: TGTGCCAGCAGCTTACCGAGGGAGAGTAGGGAGACCCAGTACTTC

D gene: .
J gene: TRBJ1-3
clone size: .
V gene: TRBV9
CDR3 protein: CASTSERGVPSGNTIYF
CDR3 DNA: TGTGCCAGCACCTCCGAGCGCGGGGTCCCCTCTGGAAACACCATATATTTT

D gene: .
J gene: TRBJ2-3
clone size: .
V gene: TRBV14
CDR3 protein: CASSPVSSTDTQYF
CDR3 DNA: TGTGCCAGCAGCCCCGTATCTAGCACAGATACGCAGTATTTT

D gene: TRBD2
J gene: TRBJ2-7
clone size: .
V gene: TRBV6-1
CDR3 protein: CASSEGLAGTYEQYF
CDR3 DNA: TGTGCCAGCAGTGAAGGACTAGCGGGGACCTACGAGCAGTACTTC

D gene: .
J gene: TRBJ2-7
clone size: once
V gene: TRBV13
CDR3 protein: CASSANQGYEQYF
CDR3 DNA: TGTGCCAGCAGCGCTAACCAGGGGTACGAGCAGTACTTC

D gene: .
J gene: TRBJ2-3
clone size: .
V gene: TRBV9
CDR3 protein: CASSVDEGLGTDTQYF
CDR3 DNA: TGTGCCAGCAGCGTAGACGAGGGGCTTGGCACAGATACGCAGTATTTT

D gene: TRBD2
J gene: TRBJ2-7
clone size: .
V gene: TRBV4-2
CDR3 protein: CASSQAGLAGNYEQYF
CDR3 DNA: TGTGCCAGCAGCCAAGCCGGACTAGCGGGTAACTACGAGCAGTACTTC

D gene: .
J gene: TRBJ1-4
clone size: .
V gene: TRBV30
CDR3 protein: CAWSVVEREKLFF
CDR3 DNA: TGTGCCTGGAGTGTAGTGGAGAGGGAAAAACTGTTTTTT

D gene: TRBD1
J gene: TRBJ2-2
clone size: .
V gene: TRBV27
CDR3 protein: CASAPSMGQGNTGELFF
CDR3 DNA: TGTGCCAGCGCGCCTTCAATGGGACAGGGAAACACCGGGGAGCTGTTTTTT

D gene: .
J gene: TRBJ2-3
clone size: .
V gene: TRBV6-4
CDR3 protein: CASSGEGGGNPDTQYF
CDR3 DNA: TGTGCCAGCAGTGGAGAAGGAGGGGGCAATCCCGATACGCAGTATTTT

D gene: .
J gene: TRBJ2-3
clone size: .
V gene: TRBV9
CDR3 protein: CASSVASSRSTDTQYF
CDR3 DNA: TGTGCCAGCAGCGTAGCCTCTAGCCGATCCACAGATACGCAGTATTTT

D gene: .
J gene: TRBJ2-7
clone size: .
V gene: TRBV5-5
CDR3 protein: CASSDLSGEQYF
CDR3 DNA: TGTGCCAGCAGCGACCTCAGCGGCGAGCAGTACTTC

D gene: .
J gene: TRBJ2-7
clone size: .
V gene: TRBV19
CDR3 protein: CASSIDTEEAAYEQYF
CDR3 DNA: TGTGCCAGTAGTATAGATACGGAGGAAGCTGCCTACGAGCAGTACTTC

D gene: .
J gene: TRBJ1-2
clone size: .
V gene: TRBV29-1
CDR3 protein: CSVEEGVNYGYTF
CDR3 DNA: TGCAGCGTTGAAGAAGGCGTAAACTATGGCTACACCTTC

D gene: TRBD1
J gene: TRBJ2-3
clone size: .
V gene: TRBV7-3
CDR3 protein: CASSPRTGGTDTQYF
CDR3 DNA: TGTGCCAGCAGCCCGCGGACAGGTGGCACAGATACGCAGTATTTT

D gene: TRBD1
J gene: TRBJ2-7
clone size: .
V gene: TRBV19
CDR3 protein: CASSMGTGTVYEQYF
CDR3 DNA: TGTGCCAGTAGTATGGGGACAGGGACAGTCTACGAGCAGTACTTC

D gene: TRBD2
J gene: TRBJ2-7
clone size: .
V gene: TRBV6-1
CDR3 protein: CASSEAAGTTYEQYF
CDR3 DNA: TGTGCCAGCAGTGAAGCGGCCGGGACTACTTACGAGCAGTACTTC

D gene: TRBD1
J gene: TRBJ1-2
clone size: .
V gene: TRBV7-9
CDR3 protein: CASSSVPGTDLSGYTF
CDR3 DNA: TGTGCCAGCAGCTCCGTCCCCGGGACAGATTTGTCTGGCTACACCTTC

D gene: TRBD2
J gene: TRBJ2-3
clone size: .
V gene: TRBV4-3
CDR3 protein: CASSQALAGDSTQYF
CDR3 DNA: TGCGCCAGCAGCCAAGCTTTAGCGGGAGATAGTACGCAGTATTTT

D gene: .
J gene: TRBJ1-1
clone size: .
V gene: TRBV9
CDR3 protein: CASSVFRDTEAFF
CDR3 DNA: TGTGCCAGCAGCGTTTTCCGGGACACTGAAGCTTTCTTT